This T cell receptor (beta chain) emerged from a study of blood T cell repertoires in COVID-19. The wider study: Some COVID-19 samples were acute and others convalescent; all came from the United States, Italy and Spain. PBMCs, B-cell-depleted T cells, or T cells provided the cDNA or gDNA that made up the material.

In the source study's methods: Cell counts per sample came from amplifying reference gene primers. Using immunoSEQ multiplex PCR, the repertoire was profiled, and TCRdb retains in-frame clones only, with some absent. V and J calls and clone size are copied from that table; D and trimming were computed from the DNA. The sample lists under 15,000 clones, 80% to 90% occurring once. This CDR3 region has 16 residues. Germline trimming cut 2 bases from V and 4 bases from J; bases unmatched to any gene: 6. Germline values: CDR1 SEHNR, CDR2 FQNEAQ (reference sequence). Specimen: peripheral blood. The chain couples TRBV7-9 to TRBJ2-2; 8 positions match TRBD1. This sequence originates from a human donor in a cohort sampled during active COVID-19. The CDR3 DNA sequence: TGTGCCAGCAGCTTATATAGGACAGGGATCACCGGGGAGCTGTTTTTT. Translating gives CASSLYRTGITGELFF. Complete variable domain (other parts from reference TRBV7-9 and TRBJ2-2): DTGVSQNPRHKITKRGQNVTFRCDPISEHNRLYWYRQTLGQGPEFLTYFQNEAQLEKSRLLSDRFSAERPKGSFSTLEIQRTEQGDSAMYLCASSLYRTGITGELFFGEGSRLTVL.